This TCR beta chain was profiled in a study of identical twins. Whole-study results and caveats: Where out-of-frame alpha sequences were twin-shared, they showed excess low generation probability.

Germline V CDR1 and CDR2: MDHEN, SYDVKM. The V end was cut by 3 bases, the J end by 2 bases, with 7 bases between. The CDR3 covers 14 residues. A note on this clonotype: Its antigen remains unknown.

Via MiXCR, TCRdb re-called the 5' RACE reads, giving one row per CDR3 protein. In the table there are hundreds of thousands of distinct CDR3 sequences, roughly an eighth of which are singletons. In addition, the sample was reused for a study of yellow fever vaccine responses in identical twins.

The sequencing sample was made of PBMCs. The sequence was obtained from a woman between 18 and 29 years old in good health. The V and J genes are TRBV28 and TRBJ2-2; D remains unclear. The CDR3 sequence is CASSFRYNTGELFF. Written as DNA, the CDR3 is TGTGCCAGCAGTTTCAGATACAACACCGGGGAGCTGTTTTTT.